What follows are 20 T cell receptor beta chains derived from one specimen sequenced in a study of blood T cell repertoires in COVID-19. This table comes from immunoSEQ multiplex PCR, and its TCRdb copy is limited to in-frame clones, with some not included. The sample records about 200,000 clones, over 60% being singletons. The sample consisted of peripheral blood. These TCRs come from a woman between 70 and 85 years old with acute or convalescent COVID-19.

This rearrangement joins TRBV6-5 to TRBJ1-1, with TRBD1 as a possible D gene (5 bases). CDR3 length: 13 amino acids. Germline V gene lookup returns CDR1 MNHEY and CDR2 SVGAGI. V shed 6 bases and J shed 3 bases, with 11 bases lying between them. CDR3 sequence (DNA): TGTGCCAGCAGGTGGGGGGGGGACACTGAAGCTTTCTTT. Translation gives CASRWGGDTEAFF.

The rearrangement links TRBV7-8 to TRBJ2-7, with 8 bases lining up with TRBD2. There are 16 residues in the CDR3. Unmatched junction bases numbered 16, after V lost 5 bases and J lost 7 bases. Germline V lookup: CDR1 SGHVS, CDR2 FQNEAQ. The CDR3 nucleotides are TGTGCCAGCAGCCTAAATGGGCGGGGGGTAAATGGTGAGCAGTACTTC. Translated: CASSLNGRGVNGEQYF.

This clone was picked up one time. The rearrangement joins TRBV6-5 to TRBJ1-6, with TRBD1 identical over 7 bases. Germline CDR1 and CDR2: MNHEY and SVGAGI. This CDR3 has 15 residues. The V gene end was trimmed by 5 bases and the J gene end by 2 bases; junction bases not matched to a gene: 3. The CDR3, as DNA: TGTGCCAGCAGTCTCGGGACAGCCTATAATTCACCCCTCCACTTT. Protein: CASSLGTAYNSPLHF.

J is TRBJ2-7 and V is TRBV6-2 or TRBV6-3; TRBD2 might be the D (6 bases). The CDR3 is 13 amino acids. V lost 5 bases, J lost 12 bases, and 20 bases lay in between. Germline lookup yields CDR1 MNHEY and CDR2 SVGEGT. CDR3 region: CASSIPGTDLRYF. The DNA for the CDR3 is TGTGCCAGCAGTATACCAGGGACTGACTTAAGGTACTTC.

The V call is TRBV28, the J call TRBJ2-7; TRBD2 matches at 12 bases. Trimming removed 6 bases from V and 3 bases from J; junction bases left unmatched: 9. Per germline, CDR1 MDHEN and CDR2 SYDVKM. The CDR3 loop spans 16 amino acids. Written as DNA, the CDR3 is TGTGCCAGCAGCTCCCCAAAGACTAGCGGGGGCTACGAGCAGTACTTC. Its translation is CASSSPKTSGGYEQYF.

V is TRBV30 and J is TRBJ1-2; 9 bases are shared with TRBD1. CDR3 length equals 13 residues. J was trimmed by 7 bases and V by 0 bases; bases with no gene match: 3. The germline CDR1 and CDR2 sequences are GTSNPN and SVGIG (reference sequence). The DNA for the CDR3 is TGTGCCTGGAGTGTAGGGACAGGGACTGGCTACACCTTC. Translated: CAWSVGTGTGYTF.

The chain links TRBV3-1 (or the pseudogene TRBV3-2) to TRBJ2-1, with 9 positions matching TRBD2. This CDR3 has 13 residues. After removal of 3 bases from V and 10 bases from J, the junction contained 4 bases not matched to a gene. In germline, CDR1 is LGHDT, CDR2 YNNKEL (reference sequence). CDR3 bases: TGTGCCAGCAGCCACGAAAGCGGGGGGGAGCAGTTCTTC. As protein: CASSHESGGEQFF.

The chain recombines TRBV5-8 with TRBJ2-5, with 11 bases lining up with TRBD1. Per germline, CDR1 SGHTS and CDR2 YDEGEE. The trim removed 4 bases at V and 1 base at J, leaving 3 bases unmatched. The CDR3 spans 15 residues. The CDR3 here is CASSTGTGGQETQYF. CDR3 DNA: TGTGCCAGCAGCACGGGGACAGGGGGCCAAGAGACCCAGTACTTC.

V is TRBV5-1 and J is TRBJ1-4, with 8 bases lining up with TRBD1. Germline V gene sequence: CDR1 SGHRS, CDR2 YFSETQ. CDR3 length equals 15 residues. The V and J ends lost 4 bases and 4 bases, in that order; junction bases with no gene match: 6. DNA of the CDR3: TGCGCCAGCAGCGGGCAGGGGGCATTTAATGAAAAACTGTTTTTT. Residues: CASSGQGAFNEKLFF. Using reference TRBV5-1 and TRBJ1-4 for the parts outside the CDR3, the full variable domain is KAGVTQTPRYLIKTRGQQVTLSCSPISGHRSVSWYQQTPGQGLQFLFEYFSETQRNKGNFPGRFSGRQFSNSRSEMNVSTLELGDSALYLCASSGQGAFNEKLFFGSGTQLSVL.

The CDR3: CASSLTGVGGYTF. CDR3 bases: TGTGCCAGCAGCTTGACAGGTGTTGGTGGCTACACCTTC. V is TRBV5-4 and J is TRBJ1-2, with D possibly matching TRBD1 (5 bases). The CDR3 totals 13 residues. Germline V gene sequence: CDR1 SGHNT, CDR2 YYREEE (reference sequence). V was clipped by 1 base and J by 7 bases, with 11 bases between them.

The CDR3, as DNA: TGTGCCAGCAGTTACGGGGGACAGGACACAATTTCCCGGATACGGTTTGAAGCTTTCTTT. This translates into CASSYGGQDTISRIRFEAFF. The chain has TRBV6-2 or TRBV6-3 and TRBJ1-1; 8 bases line up with TRBD1. Germline-derived CDR1 and CDR2 are MNHEY and SVGEGT. J lost 7 bases, V lost 2 bases, and 24 bases had no gene match. This CDR3 region has 20 residues.

This chain uses TRBV28 with TRBJ2-7; D possibly corresponds to TRBD2 (6 bases). Germline-derived CDR1 and CDR2 are MDHEN and SYDVKM. The CDR3 totals 15 residues. Trimming left V 5 bases short and J 7 bases short, with 21 bases between. CDR3 amino acids: CASSPWRPAGGEQYF. The CDR3 DNA reads as TGTGCCAGCAGTCCGTGGCGGCCCGCCGGGGGTGAGCAGTACTTC.

The genes are TRBV5-5 and TRBJ1-1; D is uncertain. The CDR3 covers 14 residues. CDR1 is SGHKS and CDR2 is YYEKEE in the germline V gene (reference sequence). Trimming pared 2 bases from V and 4 bases from J, leaving 12 bases between. In DNA form, the CDR3 reads TGTGCCAGCAGCTTTTCTCGTAGCAGCACTGAAGCTTTCTTT. Protein sequence: CASSFSRSSTEAFF.

The chain recombines TRBV19 with TRBJ2-1, with a possible D match to TRBD1 (6 bases). The CDR3 totals 16 residues. Per germline, CDR1 LNHDA and CDR2 SQIVND (reference sequence). V lost 3 bases, J lost 0 bases, and 12 bases lay in between. The CDR3 DNA is TGTGCCAGTAGTATTCAGGGGTTTCGCTCCTACAATGAGCAGTTCTTC. Encoded protein: CASSIQGFRSYNEQFF.

The rearrangement uses TRBV15 and TRBJ2-7; D is possibly TRBD2 (5 bases). Trimming took 1 base from V and 6 from J, leaving 13 bases between them. Per the germline V gene, CDR1 is LNHNV and CDR2 is YYDKDF (reference sequence). The CDR3 length is 14 residues. The CDR3 nucleotides are TGTGCCACCAGCAGAGGAGAGGGAGTGGGCGAGCAGTACTTC. It encodes CATSRGEGVGEQYF.

The sample holds one count of this clone. The chain combines TRBV6-5 with TRBJ1-2; D gene ambiguous. With 4 bases removed from V and 4 bases from J, the gap between germline ends came to 13 bases. Germline CDR1 reads MNHEY; CDR2 reads SVGAGI. The CDR3 runs to 14 residues. The CDR3: CASSSPTETYGYTF. The CDR3 DNA reads as TGTGCCAGCAGTTCCCCTACAGAAACCTATGGCTACACCTTC.

The chain employs TRBV6-6 and TRBJ2-7, with TRBD1 identical over 8 bases. In germline, CDR1 is MNHNY, CDR2 SVGAGI (reference sequence). This CDR3 has 15 amino acids. The V gene end was trimmed by 8 bases and the J gene end by 3 bases; junction bases not matched to a gene: 12. In DNA, the CDR3 is TGTGCCAGCCGACAGCAGGGGGCTAAATACTACGAGCAGTACTTC. Translation gives CASRQQGAKYYEQYF.

The chain combines TRBV18 with TRBJ2-3, with 9 bases identical to TRBD2. The germline gives CDR1 KGHSH, CDR2 LQKENI. Trimming at V came to 3 bases and at J to 2 bases, leaving 9 bases not matched to a gene. The CDR3 has 17 amino acids. The CDR3 spells CASSPRLAGSNTDTQYF. In DNA form, the CDR3 reads TGTGCCAGCTCACCGAGGCTAGCGGGGTCAAACACAGATACGCAGTATTTT.

The chain joins TRBV19 to TRBJ1-5; 10 bases match TRBD1. Trimming removed 7 bases from V and 3 bases from J; junction bases left unmatched: 6. Germline CDR1 reads LNHDA; CDR2 reads SQIVND (reference sequence). This CDR3 region has 15 residues. CDR3 protein: CASTGTGDFNQPQHF. CDR3 DNA: TGTGCCAGTACGGGGACAGGGGATTTCAATCAGCCCCAGCATTTT.

CDR3 nucleotide sequence: TGCGCCAGCAGCTCCGATTTGCTAGCGGGGGGGCGGAACGGAGAGACCCAGTACTTC. This codes for CASSSDLLAGGRNGETQYF. The chain uses TRBV5-1 and TRBJ2-5; 12 bases fit TRBD2. The CDR3 runs 19 residues. Unmatched junction bases numbered 16, after V lost 3 bases and J lost 4 bases. The germline gives CDR1 SGHRS, CDR2 YFSETQ.